This is a list of T cell receptor beta chains from one sample in a study of T-cell reconstitution after alpha-beta-depleted transplantation in children. Using its own MiXCR run on the PCR reads, TCRdb lists one record per CDR3 protein. The data hold 90,000 to 100,000 distinct CDR3 sequences, with 20% to 30% observed a single time. This sample comprised PBMCs, obtained before TCRalphabeta/CD19-depleted stem cell transplant. These receptor sequences come from a boy between 2 and 10 years old with acute lymphoblastic leukemia, due to receive a stem cell transplant. Each CDR3 is given with its conserved first and last residue. D genes are given only for firm matches. Rows give clone size only sometimes, using once, few, many, or a class for an expanded clone.

clone_size: few; v_call: TRBV10-3; d_call: TRBD2; j_call: TRBJ2-7; cdr3_aa: CAISVGGEGYEQYF; cdr3_nt: TGTGCCATCAGTGTCGGGGGGGAGGGCTACGAGCAGTACTTC
clone_size: many; v_call: TRBV20-1; d_call: .; j_call: TRBJ2-5; cdr3_aa: CSARNTYQETQYF; cdr3_nt: TGCAGTGCTAGGAACACGTACCAAGAGACCCAGTACTTC
clone_size: few; v_call: TRBV5-1; d_call: .; j_call: TRBJ2-3; cdr3_aa: CASSLDSGVSTQYF; cdr3_nt: TGCGCCAGCAGCCTAGACAGCGGAGTAAGTACGCAGTATTTT
clone_size: .; v_call: TRBV7-9; d_call: .; j_call: TRBJ1-1; cdr3_aa: CASSFTGSAEAFF; cdr3_nt: TGTGCCAGCAGCTTCACAGGAAGCGCTGAAGCTTTCTTT
clone_size: .; v_call: TRBV2; d_call: TRBD1; j_call: TRBJ2-1; cdr3_aa: CASSLQGNEQFF; cdr3_nt: TGTGCCAGCAGTTTACAGGGGAATGAGCAGTTCTTC
clone_size: .; v_call: TRBV21-1; d_call: .; j_call: TRBJ2-4; cdr3_aa: CASSCPTGGKYF; cdr3_nt: TGTGCCAGCAGCTGCCCCACAGGCGGGAAGTACTTC
clone_size: few; v_call: TRBV15; d_call: TRBD2; j_call: TRBJ2-3; cdr3_aa: CATSNGLAASLSTTDTQYF; cdr3_nt: TGTGCCACCAGCAACGGACTAGCGGCCTCTCTCTCCACCACAGATACGCAGTATTTT
clone_size: few; v_call: TRBV7-3; d_call: .; j_call: TRBJ2-5; cdr3_aa: CASSSPPVERRGRETQYF; cdr3_nt: TGTGCCAGCAGCTCACCACCGGTGGAGCGGAGGGGCCGGGAGACCCAGTACTTC
clone_size: few; v_call: TRBV5-1; d_call: TRBD1; j_call: TRBJ2-1; cdr3_aa: CASSSQGMDTNEQFF; cdr3_nt: TGCGCCAGCAGCTCACAGGGGATGGATACAAATGAGCAGTTCTTC
clone_size: .; v_call: TRBV7-9; d_call: .; j_call: TRBJ2-7; cdr3_aa: CASSLDWGEQYF; cdr3_nt: TGTGCCAGCAGCTTAGATTGGGGGGAGCAGTACTTC
clone_size: .; v_call: TRBV4-1; d_call: .; j_call: TRBJ2-7; cdr3_aa: CASSRADRQPSYEQYF; cdr3_nt: TGCGCCAGCAGCCGGGCGGACAGACAGCCCTCCTACGAGCAGTACTTC
clone_size: few; v_call: TRBV7-8; d_call: .; j_call: TRBJ1-2; cdr3_aa: CASRLSRAGERYTF; cdr3_nt: TGTGCCAGCAGGTTAAGCAGGGCAGGAGAACGCTACACCTTC
clone_size: .; v_call: TRBV4-1; d_call: .; j_call: TRBJ1-2; cdr3_aa: CASSQGGYRANYGDTF; cdr3_nt: TGCGCCAGCAGCCAAGGTGGTTACAGGGCTAACTATGGCGACACCTTC
clone_size: once; v_call: TRBV6-1; d_call: .; j_call: TRBJ2-7; cdr3_aa: CASSEGLEYEQYF; cdr3_nt: TGTGCCAGCAGTGAAGGGCTAGAGTACGAGCAGTACTTC
clone_size: .; v_call: TRBV7-9; d_call: .; j_call: TRBJ2-1; cdr3_aa: CASSTTQRRGRNEQFF; cdr3_nt: TGTGCCAGCAGCACGACCCAGCGGAGGGGCCGCAATGAGCAGTTCTTC
clone_size: few; v_call: TRBV29-1; d_call: .; j_call: TRBJ2-2; cdr3_aa: CSVGRRGLGTGELFF; cdr3_nt: TGCAGCGTTGGGAGGAGGGGCCTGGGGACCGGGGAGCTGTTTTTT
clone_size: many; v_call: TRBV20-1; d_call: .; j_call: TRBJ2-1; cdr3_aa: CSARGGDPSSYNEQFF; cdr3_nt: TGCAGTGCTAGAGGGGGTGACCCTAGCTCCTACAATGAGCAGTTCTTC